The 2 T cell receptor beta chains given below trace back to one sample, sequenced in a study of shared clonotypes between healthy human individuals. The data were produced by immunoSEQ multiplex PCR, yet TCRdb's version contains in-frame clones alone and is incomplete. The repertoire holds under 1,100,000 clones, roughly 70% seen once, with over 1.3% in the top ten. The sample was memory CD4+ T cells sorted from blood. Subset noted: CD45RA-negative fraction. These receptors came from a man aged 18 to 29 in good health.

This clone has a handful of counts. This chain connects TRBV7-9 to TRBJ1-6; D gene uncertain. From germline, CDR1 is SEHNR and CDR2 FQNEAQ (reference sequence). The CDR3 is 14 residues long. V was trimmed by 1 base and J by 10 bases, leaving 11 bases between them. This CDR3 reads CASSLGGVGSPLHF. The CDR3 nucleotides are TGTGCCAGCAGCTTAGGCGGGGTCGGGTCACCCCTCCACTTT.

This chain links TRBV18 with TRBJ2-3; D tentatively fits TRBD1 or TRBD2 (6 bases each). This CDR3 contains 17 residues. V was cut by 2 bases and J by 3 bases, with 18 bases left in between. CDR1 KGHSH and CDR2 LQKENI come from the germline V gene. The CDR3 nucleotides are TGTGCCAGCTCACCAATAAACGATCCGGGGGCGACAGATACGCAGTATTTT. Its translation: CASSPINDPGATDTQYF.